Listed below are T cell receptor beta chains from one sample, sequenced in a study of blood T cell repertoires in COVID-19. Sequenced by immunoSEQ multiplex PCR; TCRdb stores in-frame clones only, minus some. The sample lists around 150,000 clones; 75% to 90% were seen once. Sample: PBMCs or T cells enriched from blood (not recorded which). The receptors shown here come from an older woman who had recovered from COVID-19. The conserved cysteine and the conserved F or W are not part of the CDR3 here. Each record gives: D gene, V gene, J gene, CDR3 protein. The D gene is left open where the match is weak.

-	TRBV6-1	TRBJ1-6	ASSEGGGLGNSPLH
TRBD1	TRBV13	TRBJ2-7	ASSSGDRGPYEQY
TRBD2	TRBV12-3/TRBV12-4	TRBJ2-5	ASSGGRAQY
-	TRBV4-1	TRBJ1-2	ASSEKHRDSYGYT
TRBD1	TRBV2	TRBJ2-7	ASSKDRSSYEQY
-	TRBV7-9	TRBJ2-7	ASSLQTYEQY
TRBD1	TRBV19	TRBJ1-1	ASKEDRGRVTEAF
-	TRBV19	TRBJ1-3	ASSINRSRNTIY
TRBD1	TRBV13	TRBJ1-1	ASSMGQVNTEAF
-	TRBV29-1	TRBJ2-3	SGGRHTDTQY
-	TRBV3-1/TRBV3-2	TRBJ2-1	ASSQVSRNEQF
-	TRBV12-3/TRBV12-4	TRBJ1-2	ATVLANYGYT
TRBD1	TRBV11-2	TRBJ2-5	ASSLEAGGETQY
-	TRBV19	TRBJ2-5	ASSMRAETQY
-	TRBV10-2	TRBJ1-6	ASSDPGALNSPLH
-	TRBV12-3/TRBV12-4	TRBJ1-4	ASSLQKNEKLF
-	TRBV3-1/TRBV3-2	TRBJ2-3	ASSLGTLNTDTQY
-	TRBV19	TRBJ2-7	ASTGRFGGDYEQY
-	TRBV2	TRBJ2-7	ASTVQGIVSEQY
TRBD1	TRBV3-1/TRBV3-2	TRBJ1-2	ASSQTGGYGYT
-	TRBV3-1/TRBV3-2	TRBJ1-1	ASSQRPDSDTEAF
TRBD2	TRBV4-2	TRBJ2-1	ASSQVLSGGPYNEQF
-	TRBV29-1	TRBJ1-2	SVVVRAIDGYT
TRBD1	TRBV7-9	TRBJ2-7	ASSISHRGQYEQY
TRBD1	TRBV5-1	TRBJ1-1	ASSDRTGSLNTEAF
TRBD1	TRBV30	TRBJ1-5	AWSAGTGGQPQH
TRBD2	TRBV5-1	TRBJ2-5	ASSLGLAGGPGQETQY
TRBD1	TRBV5-6	TRBJ1-1	ASSSRTGGFGAF
-	TRBV6-5	TRBJ2-5	ASSYSNAAGPKTQY
TRBD1	TRBV6-2/TRBV6-3	TRBJ1-1	ASSLTGGVRIEAF
TRBD1	TRBV5-1	TRBJ2-5	ASRDRGLYQETQY
-	TRBV7-3	TRBJ1-1	ASRSLRDTEAF
-	TRBV5-6	TRBJ2-4	ASSLGGAKNIQY
TRBD1	TRBV3-1/TRBV3-2	TRBJ1-5	ASSQETGNSNQPQH
TRBD1	TRBV3-1/TRBV3-2	TRBJ2-7	ASSPGTGGIYEQY
-	TRBV5-6	TRBJ2-5	ASSFGVETQY
-	TRBV3-1/TRBV3-2	TRBJ1-5	ASSQDLTDQPQH
-	TRBV29-1	TRBJ1-2	SVEGSRVWGYT
TRBD1	TRBV6-5	TRBJ2-7	ASNPTGTYEQY
-	TRBV28	TRBJ1-2	ASSPLDYGYT
-	TRBV6-5	TRBJ1-5	ASSYEGGSNQPQH
-	TRBV27	TRBJ2-1	ASSLWAGVDNEQF
TRBD2	TRBV5-6	TRBJ2-1	ASSPGLAGHEQF